A single sample is the source of the 17 T cell receptor beta chains below, sequenced in a study of vaccination and CD4 T cells after COVID-19. These receptors' targets are unknown. Researchers used the Oncomine TCR Beta short-read assay to sequence DNA from cultured CD4+ T cells. TCRdb reprocessed the PCR reads with MiXCR, giving one entry per CDR3 protein. This sample has almost 20,000 distinct CDR3 sequences, with roughly 50% found just once. Treatment given: roughly 10-day PBMC culture with coronavirus spike peptide pools or control peptides (ViraFEST assay). The sample consisted of CD4+ T cells from blood, cultured in vitro. The source of these receptors is a human donor who had recovered from COVID-19.

The chain uses TRBV25-1 and TRBJ1-2; tentatively, D is TRBD1 (5 bases). Trimming removed 3 bases at V and 1 base at J, with 15 bases between. Germline V gene sequence: CDR1 MGHDK, CDR2 SYGVNS. The CDR3 covers 16 residues. CDR3 sequence (DNA): TGTGCCAGCAGTGACCCCAGCGGGGACGGTAACTATGGCTACACCTTC. Protein product: CASSDPSGDGNYGYTF.

This clonotype was recorded a few times. In DNA, the CDR3 is TGTGCCAGCAGCTTAGAACTGAGCGGGGCCCTGGGGCAGTTCTTC. Translation: CASSLELSGALGQFF. V usage is TRBV7-2 and J usage is TRBJ2-1; TRBD2 matches at 7 bases. Germline V gene sequence: CDR1 SGHTA, CDR2 FQGNSA. The length of the CDR3 is 15 residues. V dropped 1 base and J dropped 12; count of bases not matched to a gene: 12. Based on the CDR3 plus reference TRBV7-2 and TRBJ2-1, the full variable domain is GAGVSQSPSNKVTEKGKDVELRCDPISGHTALYWYRQSLGQGLEFLIYFQGNSAPDKSGLPSDRFSAERTGGSVSTLTIQRTQQEDSAVYLCASSLELSGALGQFFGPGTRLTVL.

This chain connects TRBV28 to TRBJ1-1; a weak D match, TRBD1 (6 bases). Germline CDR1 MDHEN, CDR2 SYDVKM. The CDR3 loop spans 15 amino acids. V gave up 5 bases and J gave up 3 bases, with 16 bases separating them. CDR3 in DNA: TGTGCCAGCAGTGGAGGAGGGGGAGTGTACACTGAAGCTTTCTTT. Translating it yields CASSGGGGVYTEAFF.

This chain uses TRBV5-1 with TRBJ2-7; no firm D call. The CDR3 runs to 14 residues. Trimming took off 0 bases at V and 6 bases at J, with 13 bases between the two ends. Germline V lookup: CDR1 SGHRS, CDR2 YFSETQ. In DNA form, the CDR3 reads TGCGCCAGCAGCTTGGCAGTGCCCTCGGGCGAGCAGTACTTC. Protein sequence: CASSLAVPSGEQYF. Variable domain in full (rest from reference TRBV5-1 and TRBJ2-7): KAGVTQTPRYLIKTRGQQVTLSCSPISGHRSVSWYQQTPGQGLQFLFEYFSETQRNKGNFPGRFSGRQFSNSRSEMNVSTLELGDSALYLCASSLAVPSGEQYFGPGTRLTVT.

This clonotype was counted a few times. V usage is TRBV20-1 and J usage is TRBJ1-5; no clear D gene. The ends were cut back, 3 bases at V and 7 bases at J, with 13 bases in the middle. From germline, CDR1 is DFQATT and CDR2 SNEGSKA (reference sequence). CDR3 size: 13 residues. The CDR3 DNA sequence: TGCAGTGCTAGTTTGGGCCAGTACCAGCCCCAGCATTTT. The encoded protein is CSASLGQYQPQHF.

This clonotype occurred a few times. The J gene is TRBJ1-1, the V gene TRBV27; D is possibly TRBD1 (5 bases). The CDR3 loop spans 14 amino acids. The germline V gene has CDR1 MNHEY and CDR2 SMNVEV (reference sequence). Trimming shortened V by 3 bases and J by 4 bases, and 12 bases separated the two germline ends. The CDR3 sequence is CASSFSGMGTEAFF. The DNA for the CDR3 is TGTGCCAGCAGTTTTTCAGGGATGGGCACTGAAGCTTTCTTT.

This clonotype turned up a few times. The V call is TRBV7-2, the J call TRBJ1-3, with no clear D. Germline CDR1 is SGHTA and CDR2 is FQGNSA. The CDR3 consists of 16 residues. Trimming took off 3 bases at V and 0 bases at J, with 12 bases between the two ends. CDR3 sequence: CASSLHPGASGNTIYF. In DNA, the CDR3 is TGTGCCAGCAGCTTGCACCCAGGAGCCTCTGGAAACACCATATATTTT.

The rearrangement uses TRBV28 and TRBJ2-6; no reliable D call. Trimming removed 5 bases at V and 0 bases at J, with 8 bases between. Germline values: CDR1 MDHEN, CDR2 SYDVKM. The CDR3 length is 15 residues. The CDR3 coding sequence is TGTGCCAGCAGTCAACAGCTCTCTGGGGCCAACGTCCTGACTTTC. Its protein is CASSQQLSGANVLTF.

In this sample, this clonotype turned up a few times. The J gene is TRBJ1-1, the V gene TRBV7-3; TRBD1 agrees at 8 bases. This CDR3 contains 14 residues. Germline trimming cut 5 bases from V and 4 bases from J; bases unmatched to any gene: 6. The V gene's germline CDR1 is SGHTA and CDR2 FQGTGA. In nucleotides, the CDR3 is TGTGCCAGCAGCGGACAGGGACCGGGCACTGAAGCTTTCTTT. This codes for CASSGQGPGTEAFF. The whole variable domain, filled in from reference TRBV7-3 and TRBJ1-1, reads GAGVSQTPSNKVTEKGKYVELRCDPISGHTALYWYRQSLGQGPEFLIYFQGTGAADDSGLPNDRFFAVRPEGSVSTLKIQRTERGDSAVYLCASSGQGPGTEAFFGQGTRLTVV.

CDR3 coding DNA: TGCAGTGCTAGAAAAGCGGGGTCTGGCGGGAGTGGTGAGACCCAGTACTTC. Translation gives CSARKAGSGGSGETQYF. V usage is TRBV20-1 and J usage is TRBJ2-5, with TRBD2 identical over 7 bases. The CDR3 covers 17 residues. Losses at the gene ends were 2 bases for V and 5 bases for J; bases not matched to a gene: 17. Germline CDR1 and CDR2: DFQATT and SNEGSKA (reference sequence).

This chain uses TRBV7-9 with TRBJ1-2; D call uncertain. CDR3 size: 15 residues. Germline lookup yields CDR1 SEHNR and CDR2 FQNEAQ (reference sequence). V lost 0 bases and J 0 bases, leaving 8 bases between the germline ends. CDR3 protein: CASSLAGYANYGYTF. CDR3 sequence (DNA): TGTGCCAGCAGCTTAGCAGGGTATGCTAACTATGGCTACACCTTC.

This clonotype came up a few times. This chain joins TRBV27 and TRBJ1-1; the D gene is possibly TRBD1 (5 bases). Trimming left V 6 bases short and J 1 base short, with 21 bases between. Germline CDR1 MNHEY, CDR2 SMNVEV (reference sequence). The CDR3 spans 17 residues. The CDR3 DNA sequence: TGTGCCAGCAGCTCGCCAGACAGCAGATCCGCGAACACTGAAGCTTTCTTT. Its translation is CASSSPDSRSANTEAFF.

A few counts support this clonotype. The chain uses TRBV19 and TRBJ2-1, with D uncertain. Germline assignment: CDR1 LNHDA and CDR2 SQIVND (reference sequence). Trimming shortened V by 4 bases and J by 0 bases, and 13 bases separated the two germline ends. This CDR3 has 16 residues. The CDR3 loop is CASSTFGWSSYNEQFF. CDR3 bases: TGTGCCAGTAGTACCTTCGGGTGGAGCTCCTACAATGAGCAGTTCTTC.

CDR3 residues: CASKEGYEQYF. CDR3 bases: TGTGCCAGCAAGGAGGGTTACGAGCAGTACTTC. The chain recombines TRBV2 with TRBJ2-7, with D maybe TRBD2 (6 bases). The CDR3 totals 11 residues. Germline assignment: CDR1 SNHLY and CDR2 FYNNEI. V gave up 7 bases and J gave up 4 bases, with 8 bases separating them.

The chain couples TRBV6-5 to TRBJ2-4; 10 bases are a match to TRBD1. CDR1 is MNHEY, CDR2 SVGAGI, per germline. V trimming: 4 bases; J trimming: 7 bases; junction bases outside the gene matches: 7. The CDR3 is 15 amino acids. CDR3 DNA sequence: TGTGCCAGCAGTTCCCGGGACAGGGGAACCAACATTCAGTACTTC. Translating it yields CASSSRDRGTNIQYF.

This clonotype was recorded a few times. V usage is TRBV20-1 and J usage is TRBJ1-2; 12 nucleotides match TRBD1. Germline assignment: CDR1 DFQATT and CDR2 SNEGSKA (reference sequence). The CDR3 runs to 14 residues. The ends lost 5 bases at V and 6 bases at J; junction bases unmatched: 7. In DNA, the CDR3 is TGCAGTGCTGCTGTGGGGGACAGGGGGCATGGCTACACCTTC. Its protein is CSAAVGDRGHGYTF.

This clonotype has only a few counts. The V gene is TRBV7-2, the J gene TRBJ1-2; weak D call: TRBD1 (5 bases). V lost 5 bases and J lost 5, with 15 bases in between. From germline, CDR1 is SGHTA and CDR2 FQGNSA. CDR3 size: 14 residues. This CDR3 is CASSLLTPGYGYTF. In DNA form, the CDR3 reads TGTGCCAGCAGCCTTTTGACACCAGGGTATGGCTACACCTTC.